This T cell receptor beta chain was retrieved from a study of early T cells in non-severe SARS-CoV-2 infection. Across the study: It was bulk RNA from unsorted whole blood that was sequenced, and the chains were unpaired.

This clonotype was observed at least ten times. Its cognate antigen is unknown. Researchers tagged individual cDNA molecules with unique molecular identifiers. From the 5' RACE reads, TCRdb called clonotypes with MiXCR, one entry per CDR3 protein. The sample gives about 39,000 distinct CDR3 sequences, around 5.8% of which show up once; 4.4% is in the top ten. Findings and limits, study-wide: The study's VDJdb matching favored anti-spike CD8 responses and missed private and CD4 specificities.

The starting material was whole blood, obtained at baseline. This clonotype was obtained from an adult who was a healthcare worker with PCR-confirmed SARS-CoV-2 infection or an uninfected control (not recorded which).

The CDR3 spells CSAQGASGRGSYNEQFF. CDR3 bases: TGCAGCGCCCAGGGGGCTAGCGGGAGGGGGTCCTACAATGAGCAGTTCTTC. This chain connects TRBV29-1 to TRBJ2-1; 12 nucleotides align to TRBD2. V shed 7 bases and J 1 base; nucleotides not matched to a gene: 11. The CDR3 runs 17 residues. Germline values: CDR1 SQVTM, CDR2 ANQGSEA.